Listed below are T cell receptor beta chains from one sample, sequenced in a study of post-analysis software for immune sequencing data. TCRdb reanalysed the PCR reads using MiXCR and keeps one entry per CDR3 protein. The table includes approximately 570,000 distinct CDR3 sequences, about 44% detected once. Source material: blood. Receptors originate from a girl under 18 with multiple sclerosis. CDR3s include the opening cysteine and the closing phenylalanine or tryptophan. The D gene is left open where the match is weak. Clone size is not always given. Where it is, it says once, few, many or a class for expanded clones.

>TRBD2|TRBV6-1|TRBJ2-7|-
CASSEVVRDYNEQYF
TGTGCCAGCAGTGAAGTGGTGCGGGACTACAATGAGCAGTACTTC
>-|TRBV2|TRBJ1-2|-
CASSGRTANYGYTF
TGTGCCAGCAGTGGGAGGACGGCCAACTATGGCTACACCTTC
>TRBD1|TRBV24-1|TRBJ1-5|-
CATSDCPGTGSNQPQHF
TGTGCCACCAGTGATTGCCCCGGGACAGGGTCTAATCAGCCCCAGCATTTT
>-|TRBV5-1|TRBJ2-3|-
CASSSGLPSTDTQYF
TGCGCCAGCAGCTCGGGACTGCCTAGCACAGATACGCAGTATTTT
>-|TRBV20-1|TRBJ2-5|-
CSAPSTQETQYF
TGCAGTGCTCCTAGCACCCAAGAGACCCAGTACTTC
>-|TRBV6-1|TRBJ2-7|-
CASRLDPTYEQYF
TGTGCCAGCAGACTGGACCCTACCTACGAGCAGTACTTC
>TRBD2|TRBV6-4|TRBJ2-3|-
CASSDTGGPGDTQYF
TGTGCCAGCAGTGACACGGGAGGGCCGGGAGATACGCAGTATTTT
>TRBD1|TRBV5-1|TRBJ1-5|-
CASSPGQGDQPQHF
TGCGCCAGCAGCCCCGGACAGGGAGATCAGCCCCAGCATTTT
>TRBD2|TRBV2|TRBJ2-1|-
CASMIGLAGGPTVYEQFF
TGTGCCAGCATGATCGGACTAGCGGGGGGGCCAACGGTCTATGAGCAGTTCTTC
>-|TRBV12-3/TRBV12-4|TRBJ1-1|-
CASSLTWGTEAFF
TGTGCCAGCAGTTTGACATGGGGCACTGAAGCTTTCTTT
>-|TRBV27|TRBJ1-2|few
CASSPIGRRYGYTF
TGTGCCAGCAGTCCCATCGGCAGGCGCTATGGCTACACCTTC
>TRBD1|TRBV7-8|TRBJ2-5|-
CASSWGTGRQETQYF
TGTGCCAGCAGCTGGGGGACAGGGCGGCAAGAGACCCAGTACTTC
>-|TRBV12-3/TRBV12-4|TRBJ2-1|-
CASSLGTNEQFF
TGTGCCAGCAGTTTAGGTACTAATGAGCAGTTCTTC
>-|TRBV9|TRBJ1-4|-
CASGPGTDEKLFF
TGTGCCAGCGGACCCGGGACGGATGAAAAACTGTTTTTT
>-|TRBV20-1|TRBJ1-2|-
CSALVPKWDYGYTF
TGCAGTGCTTTGGTCCCTAAATGGGACTATGGCTACACCTTC
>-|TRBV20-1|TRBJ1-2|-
CSARPPKYTDGNYGYTF
TGCAGTGCTAGACCCCCGAAGTACACGGACGGAAACTATGGCTACACCTTC
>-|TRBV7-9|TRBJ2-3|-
CASSAIASGPRGDTQYF
TGTGCCAGCAGCGCAATAGCTAGCGGCCCCAGGGGAGATACGCAGTATTTT
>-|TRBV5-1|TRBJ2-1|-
CASSSRSGGMSDNEQFF
TGCGCCAGCAGCTCACGTAGTGGCGGGATGAGTGACAATGAGCAGTTCTTC
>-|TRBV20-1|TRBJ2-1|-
CSADGSVTYNEQFF
TGCAGTGCTGACGGAAGTGTGACCTACAATGAGCAGTTCTTC
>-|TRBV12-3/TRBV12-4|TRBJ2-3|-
CASSLAVGTDTQYF
TGTGCCAGCAGTTTAGCGGTCGGCACAGATACGCAGTATTTT
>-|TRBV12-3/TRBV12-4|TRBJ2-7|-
CASSLSGETRYF
TGTGCCAGCAGTTTATCAGGGGAGACCCGGTACTTC
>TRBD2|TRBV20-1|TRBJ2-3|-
CSASPPAGGSTGTQYF
TGCAGTGCTAGCCCCCCTGCGGGAGGGAGCACAGGTACGCAGTATTTT
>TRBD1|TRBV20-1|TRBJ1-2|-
CSARGQGAGYGYTF
TGCAGTGCTAGGGGGCAGGGGGCCGGCTATGGCTACACCTTC
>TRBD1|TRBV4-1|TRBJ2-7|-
CASSQVQGPSYEQYF
TGCGCCAGCAGCCAAGTACAGGGGCCGTCCTACGAGCAGTACTTC
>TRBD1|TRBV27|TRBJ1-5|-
CASSPLPGGNNQPQHF
TGTGCCAGCAGTCCTCTCCCAGGGGGCAACAATCAGCCCCAGCATTTT
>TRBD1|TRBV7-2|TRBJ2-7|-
CASSFILRTGSGEQYF
TGTGCCAGCAGCTTTATCCTCCGGACAGGATCAGGCGAGCAGTACTTC
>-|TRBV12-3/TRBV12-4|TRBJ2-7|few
CASSLAAASTYEQYF
TGTGCCAGCAGTTTGGCCGCAGCCTCCACCTACGAGCAGTACTTC
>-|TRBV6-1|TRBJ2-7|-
CASNGGRGSYEQYF
TGTGCCAGCAATGGAGGCAGGGGTTCCTACGAGCAGTACTTC
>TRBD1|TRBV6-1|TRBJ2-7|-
CASSERTGVSEPYEQYF
TGTGCCAGCAGTGAGCGGACAGGGGTTTCTGAACCTTACGAGCAGTACTTC
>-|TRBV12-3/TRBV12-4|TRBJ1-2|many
CASSLGPYGYTF
TGTGCCAGCAGTTTGGGACCTTATGGCTACACCTTC
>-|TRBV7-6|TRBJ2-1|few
CASSQGAGTDNEQFF
TGTGCCAGCAGCCAAGGGGCGGGAACTGACAATGAGCAGTTCTTC
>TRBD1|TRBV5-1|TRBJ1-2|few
CASSQETGLDGYTF
TGCGCCAGCAGCCAAGAGACAGGGTTGGATGGCTACACCTTC
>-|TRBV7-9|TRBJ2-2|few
CASSPMTETGELFF
TGTGCCAGCAGCCCCATGACCGAGACCGGGGAGCTGTTTTTT
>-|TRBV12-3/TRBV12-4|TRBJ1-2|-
CASSGGPGLTCTF
TGTGCCAGCAGTGGGGGGCCGGGATTAACTTGCACCTTC
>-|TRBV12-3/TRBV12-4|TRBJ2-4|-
CASSTGIGANIQYF
TGTGCCAGCAGTACAGGGATAGGTGCAAACATTCAGTACTTC
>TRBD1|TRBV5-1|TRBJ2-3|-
CASSLLGQGQEDTQYF
TGCGCCAGCAGCCTGCTTGGACAGGGCCAAGAGGATACGCAGTATTTT
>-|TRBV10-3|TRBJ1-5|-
CAISPLKEQPQHF
TGTGCCATCAGCCCCCTGAAAGAGCAGCCCCAGCATTTT
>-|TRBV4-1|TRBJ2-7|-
CASNQDFQVSTHEQYF
TGCGCCAGCAACCAAGATTTTCAGGTCTCTACCCACGAGCAGTACTTC
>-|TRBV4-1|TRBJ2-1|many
CASSQDSSLTLSSYNEQFF
TGCGCCAGCAGCCAAGATTCAAGTTTGACCCTGAGCTCCTACAATGAGCAGTTCTTC
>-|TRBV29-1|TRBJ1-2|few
CSAPQGRGGYTF
TGCAGCGCCCCACAGGGTAGGGGTGGCTACACCTTC
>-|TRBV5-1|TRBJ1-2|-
CASTQSGTATGGYTF
TGCGCCAGCACCCAATCGGGAACAGCTACAGGAGGCTACACCTTC
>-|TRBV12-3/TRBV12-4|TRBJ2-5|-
CASSLARRWQYF
TGTGCCAGCAGTTTAGCGCGACGTTGGCAGTACTTC
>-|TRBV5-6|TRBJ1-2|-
CASSLGTYLLDYGYTF
TGTGCCAGCAGCTTGGGGACCTACCTGCTCGACTATGGCTACACCTTC
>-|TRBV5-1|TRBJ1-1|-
CASSGEGRGTEAFF
TGCGCCAGCAGTGGGGAGGGACGTGGTACTGAAGCTTTCTTT
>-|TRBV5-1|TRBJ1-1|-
CASSFPDDAGETEAFF
TGCGCCAGCAGCTTCCCGGACGACGCCGGGGAGACTGAAGCTTTCTTT
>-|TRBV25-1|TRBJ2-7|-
CASSGNRVARTAAGQYF
TGTGCCAGCAGTGGAAACCGAGTAGCTCGGACAGCAGCGGGGCAGTACTTC
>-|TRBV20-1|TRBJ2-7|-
CSDRAQVASTYEQYF
TGCAGTGATAGAGCCCAGGTGGCCTCCACCTACGAGCAGTACTTC
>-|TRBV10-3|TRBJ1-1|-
CAISESFGRMNTEAFF
TGTGCCATCAGTGAGTCGTTCGGCAGAATGAACACTGAAGCTTTCTTT
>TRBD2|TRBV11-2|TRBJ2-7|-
CASRNLAGGDQYEQYF
TGTGCCAGCAGAAATTTAGCGGGGGGGGATCAATACGAGCAGTACTTC
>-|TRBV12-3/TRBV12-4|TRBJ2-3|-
CASRPLQDPDTQYF
TGTGCCAGCAGACCGTTACAGGACCCAGATACGCAGTATTTT
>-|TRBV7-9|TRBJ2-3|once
CASSPIKSTDTQYF
TGTGCCAGCAGCCCCATAAAAAGCACAGATACGCAGTATTTT
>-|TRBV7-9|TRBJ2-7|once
CASSPSSEQYF
TGTGCCAGCAGCCCAAGCTCCGAGCAGTACTTC
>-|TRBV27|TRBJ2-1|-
CASRFTGAAEQFF
TGTGCCAGCAGATTTACCGGGGCCGCTGAGCAGTTCTTC
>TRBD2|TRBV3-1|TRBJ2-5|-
CASSPTSALGETQYF
TGTGCCAGCAGTCCAACTAGCGCCCTGGGAGAGACCCAGTACTTC
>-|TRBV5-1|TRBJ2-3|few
CASREQVDWDTQYF
TGCGCCAGCAGGGAACAAGTAGATTGGGATACGCAGTATTTT